This TCR beta chain comes out of a study of PD-L1 blockade in urothelial cancer. Study-level background: Blood analyses occurred 3 weeks (second dose) and 6 weeks post treatment start.

CDR1 and CDR2 (germline): SQVTM, ANQGSEA. Trimming shortened V by 6 bases and J by 1 base, and 16 bases separated the two germline ends. This CDR3 is built from 14 residues. Spiked synthetic TCR analogs estimated absolute template abundance per PCR. TCRdb keeps only in-frame clones here, not all; method: immunoSEQ multiplex PCR. Of 70,000 or so clones listed, 85% to 90% are singletons. The sample's time point: pretreatment peripheral blood. This receptor was identified in an older man with urothelial cancer. The source was PBMCs, collected around atezolizumab (anti-PD-L1) treatment. The rearrangement links TRBV29-1 to TRBJ2-7; TRBD1 might be the D (7 bases). Here the CDR3 DNA reads TGCAGCGTCCGGAGGGGGACAGCTTCCTACGAGCAGTACTTC. Translating gives CSVRRGTASYEQYF.